Below are 25 T cell receptor beta chains sequenced from a single sample in a study of Graves' ophthalmopathy and Graves' hyperthyroidism. The study amplified TCR beta CDR3 regions using RNA transcripts. Following a first-round RT-PCR that used HTBI primers, a second-round multiplex PCR was carried out. TCRdb processed the multiplex PCR reads anew with MiXCR; each CDR3 protein has one entry. The data show tens of thousands of distinct CDR3 sequences, approximately 52% seen once. Sequenced input: peripheral blood. These receptors were obtained from an adult man with Graves' ophthalmopathy.

The sample holds many counts of this clonotype. This chain connects TRBV19 to TRBJ2-2; 7 bases are shared with TRBD1. The CDR3 has 16 residues. Per the germline V gene, CDR1 is LNHDA and CDR2 is SQIVND (reference sequence). Losses at the gene ends were 1 base for V and 7 bases for J; bases not matched to a gene: 9. The CDR3 is CASSIGRRGQDGELFF. CDR3 nucleotides: TGTGCCAGTAGTATAGGGAGAAGGGGGCAGGACGGGGAGCTGTTTTTT.

Notes on this clonotype: A read error may produce the germline difference seen at one junction end. The chain is built from TRBV6-4 and TRBJ2-1; 8 bases align to TRBD2. This CDR3 has 15 residues. Germline CDR1 is MRHNA and CDR2 is SNTAGT. The CDR3 sequence: CAGSESGLAGNGQFF. Written as DNA, the CDR3 is TGTGCCGGCAGTGAATCAGGGCTAGCGGGCAATGGGCAGTTCTTC.

Points on this clonotype: One end of the junction is discordant with germline, which a read error may explain. The chain employs TRBV7-9 and TRBJ2-5; 8 bases are a match to TRBD2. Germline CDR1 is SEHNR and CDR2 is FQNEAQ (reference sequence). The CDR3 totals 15 residues. CDR3 loop: CASSSTSGGQGTQYF. The CDR3 DNA is TGTGCCAGCAGTTCTACCAGCGGGGGTCAAGGGACCCAGTACTTC.

Details on this clonotype: A much bigger clone sits one base away, suggesting this may be a read error. The chain couples TRBV27 to TRBJ1-2, with D perhaps matching TRBD1 (6 bases). Germline V CDR1 and CDR2: MNHEY, SMNVEV (reference sequence). The length of the CDR3 is 13 residues. The CDR3 nucleotides read TGTGCCGGCAGGGATCCGGGGGGCCCCGGCTACACCTTC. Translated, it gives CAGRDPGGPGYTF.

This chain uses TRBV15 with TRBJ2-7; 11 nucleotides agree with TRBD2. This CDR3 is built from 15 residues. From germline, CDR1 is LNHNV and CDR2 YYDKDF (reference sequence). With 1 base clipped from V and 5 bases from J, the junction kept 4 bases outside the gene matches. This CDR3 reads CATSRGTSGGDEQYV. The CDR3 region has the DNA TGTGCCACCAGCAGAGGAACTAGCGGGGGAGACGAGCAGTACGTC.

This sequence joins TRBV20-1 and TRBJ1-1; 7 bases match TRBD1. Unmatched junction bases numbered 6, after V lost 3 bases and J lost 5 bases. The CDR3 runs to 13 residues. Looked up from germline, CDR1 is DFQATT and CDR2 is SNEGSKA (reference sequence). Here the CDR3 reads CSARGQPWTEAFF. The CDR3 coding sequence is TGCAGTGCTAGGGGACAGCCGTGGACTGAAGCTTTCTTT.

This clonotype was counted many times. The chain carries TRBV9 and TRBJ2-2; D is unresolved. V dropped 4 bases and J dropped 4 bases, with 8 bases sitting between them. This CDR3 spans 13 amino acids. Germline loops: CDR1 SGDLS, CDR2 YYNGEE. In nucleotides, the CDR3 is TGTGCCAGCAGCCCCCTTCCCACCGGGGAGCTGTTTTTT. Translation gives CASSPLPTGELFF.

This clonotype was counted at least ten times. CDR3 loop: CASKTGGSTDTQYF. In DNA form, the CDR3 reads TGTGCCAGCAAAACGGGGGGAAGCACAGATACGCAGTATTTT. The chain is built from TRBV6-2 or TRBV6-3 and TRBJ2-3, with 7 bases fitting TRBD2. The CDR3 contains 14 residues. Germline CDR1 reads MNHEY; CDR2 reads SVGEGT. After removal of 7 bases from V and 0 bases from J, the junction contained 4 bases not matched to a gene.

The V gene is TRBV7-2, the J gene TRBJ1-6; a possible D gene is TRBD1 (5 bases). Between the trimmed V and J ends, which lost 5 bases and 14 bases, there was a span of 19 bases. The CDR3 extends over 14 amino acids. Germline CDR1 is SGHTA and CDR2 is FQGNSA. The CDR3 sequence: CASSGTAGNSALHF. The CDR3 nucleotides are TGTGCCAGCAGCGGGACCGCCGGGAATTCGGCCCTCCACTTT.

The sample holds many counts of this clonotype. The V gene is TRBV20-1, the J gene TRBJ2-7; tentative D call: TRBD2 (7 bases). Germline V lookup: CDR1 DFQATT, CDR2 SNEGSKA (reference sequence). The CDR3 totals 12 residues. V lost 7 bases and J 5 bases, leaving 15 bases between the germline ends. The DNA for the CDR3 is TGCAGTGTAAAGGGGGGGAGGAACGAGCAGTACGTC. It encodes CSVKGGRNEQYV.

This clonotype came up many times. The CDR3 sequence is CASSLTNAGAGRGTDTQYF. The CDR3 DNA reads TGTGCCAGCAGCTTAACCAACGCTGGGGCAGGGAGGGGGACAGATACGCAGTATTTT. The chain joins TRBV7-3 to TRBJ2-3; perhaps TRBD2 as D (7 bases). CDR1 and CDR2 from the germline V gene are SGHTA and FQGTGA. The CDR3 length is 19 residues. Trimming stripped 0 bases from V and 3 bases from J, with 22 bases between.

This rearrangement joins TRBV6-4 to TRBJ2-6; D is undetermined. CDR3 length: 16 amino acids. Between the trimmed V and J ends, which lost 2 bases and 0 bases, there was a span of 8 bases. Germline assignment: CDR1 MRHNA and CDR2 SNTAGT. CDR3 amino acids: CASSDGLCSGANVLTF. CDR3 sequence (DNA): TGTGCCAGCAGTGACGGGCTGTGCTCTGGGGCCAACGTCCTGACTTTC.

The chain joins TRBV14 to TRBJ2-7; 7 nucleotides match TRBD1. The CDR3 loop spans 13 amino acids. After removal of 1 base from V and 6 bases from J, the junction contained 3 bases not matched to a gene. CDR1 is SGHDN and CDR2 is FVKESK in the germline V gene. Written as DNA, the CDR3 is TGTGCCAGCAGCCAAGTTCACAGGGGCGAGCAGTACTTC. Its protein product is CASSQVHRGEQYF.

The chain has TRBV30 and TRBJ1-6, with 7 bases lining up with TRBD1. Unmatched junction bases numbered 2, after V lost 3 bases and J lost 0 bases. CDR3 length: 15 residues. Germline-derived CDR1 and CDR2 are GTSNPN and SVGIG (reference sequence). The CDR3, as DNA: TGTGCCTGGAGGGGGGACAGCTCCTATAATTCACCCCTCCACTTT. Its translation: CAWRGDSSYNSPLHF.

This clonotype has at least ten counts. The chain couples TRBV20-1 to TRBJ2-3; the D gene is possibly TRBD2 (6 bases). V was cut by 2 bases and J by 2 bases, with 11 bases left in between. This CDR3 comprises 14 residues. Germline V CDR1 and CDR2: DFQATT, SNEGSKA (reference sequence). Written as DNA, the CDR3 is TGCAGTGCTAGAATTAGCGGACCCACAGATACGCAGTATTTT. Protein product: CSARISGPTDTQYF.

The genes are TRBV20-1 and TRBJ2-1, with 7 bases lining up with TRBD2. The CDR3 has 14 amino acids. Germline CDR1 DFQATT, CDR2 SNEGSKA (reference sequence). Unmatched junction bases numbered 3, after V lost 0 bases and J lost 4 bases. The CDR3 nucleotides read TGCAGTGCTAGAGAGGGACTAATATACAATGAGCAGTTCTTC. This encodes CSAREGLIYNEQFF.

To note about this clonotype: The conserved closing phenylalanine or tryptophan is absent in this CDR3, likely reflecting a read error. It is unclear where the CDR3 begins or ends on the DNA, so no DNA is shown, and the CDR3 is as TCRdb lists it. The rearrangement uses TRBV4-2 and TRBJ2-1; TRBD2 was called by the table and not checked on the DNA. Ends included, the CDR3 has 9 residues. Germline V gene sequence: CDR1 LGHNA, CDR2 YNFKEQ. CDR3: CASSQGVAG.

To note about this clonotype: Germline is not matched at one junction end, which may reflect a read error. The chain carries TRBV5-1 and TRBJ2-1; no clear D gene. There are 15 residues in the CDR3. Germline V gene sequence: CDR1 SGHRS, CDR2 YFSETQ. In DNA, the CDR3 is TGCACCAGCAGCTTGGGTCGTCGGGCCTACAATGGGCAGTTCTTC. This codes for CTSSLGRRAYNGQFF.

This chain connects TRBV9 to TRBJ2-3; D perhaps matches TRBD2 (5 bases). The germline V gene has CDR1 SGDLS and CDR2 YYNGEE. The V end was cut by 0 bases, the J end by 5 bases, with 13 bases between. This CDR3 region has 15 residues. The chain's CDR3 is CASSVGGEAKDTQYF. The DNA of the CDR3 is TGTGCCAGCAGCGTAGGGGGAGAGGCGAAAGATACGCAGTATTTT.

Many counts were recorded for this clonotype. The chain has TRBV15 and TRBJ2-5; D is perhaps TRBD1 or TRBD2 (5 bases each). CDR3 length: 15 amino acids. V was clipped by 3 bases and J by 4 bases, with 15 bases between them. The V gene's germline CDR1 is LNHNV and CDR2 YYDKDF (reference sequence). CDR3 residues: CATSRGPGKGETQYF. DNA for the CDR3: TGTGCCACCAGCAGGGGGCCGGGGAAGGGAGAGACCCAGTACTTC. The full variable domain, its missing parts supplied by reference TRBV15 and TRBJ2-5, is DAMVIQNPRYQVTQFGKPVTLSCSQTLNHNVMYWYQQKSSQAPKLLFHYYDKDFNNEADTPDNFQSRRPNTSFCFLDIRSPGLGDTAMYLCATSRGPGKGETQYFGPGTRLLVL.

The genes are TRBV5-1 and TRBJ2-2, with 7 bases lining up with TRBD1. From germline, CDR1 is SGHRS and CDR2 YFSETQ. The length of the CDR3 is 14 residues. V was pared by 0 bases and J by 7 bases, with 3 bases of the junction left unmatched. CDR3 protein: CASSLEGGDGELFF. The CDR3, as DNA: TGCGCCAGCAGCTTGGAAGGGGGCGACGGGGAGCTGTTTTTT.

This sequence joins TRBV29-1 and TRBJ2-7; D gene uncertain. CDR3 length: 11 residues. The V and J ends lost 3 bases and 1 base respectively, with 4 bases between them. Germline loops: CDR1 SQVTM, CDR2 ANQGSEA. DNA of the CDR3: TGCAGCGTTGAGCAGTCCTACGAGCAGTACTTC. Residues: CSVEQSYEQYF.

On this clonotype itself: The conserved final phenylalanine or tryptophan is absent from the CDR3, which likely points to a read error. The chain employs TRBV18 and TRBJ1-1; D unclear. Germline V CDR1 and CDR2: KGHSH, LQKENI. The length of the CDR3 is 16 residues. The V end was cut by 5 bases, the J end by 4 bases, with 20 bases between. CDR3 nucleotide sequence: TGTGCCAGCTCAGATACAAAGACCCGGGCGGGCACTGAAGCTTTCTCT. Translating gives CASSDTKTRAGTEAFS.

The V call is TRBV9, the J call TRBJ2-6, with D possibly TRBD1 on 6 matching bases. Germline CDR1 SGDLS, CDR2 YYNGEE. CDR3 length equals 16 residues. With 3 bases removed from V and 0 bases from J, the gap between germline ends came to 10 bases. The CDR3 DNA reads TGTGCCAGCAGCGAGGACAGCCACTCTGGGGCCAACGTCCTGACTTTC. Translated, it gives CASSEDSHSGANVLTF.

In this sample, this clonotype turned up once. J is TRBJ2-7 and V is TRBV10-3; 7 positions agree with TRBD1. The junction had 5 bases not matched to a gene; V was cut back by 6 bases and J by 3 bases. This CDR3 has 13 amino acids. Germline CDR1 ENHRY, CDR2 SYGVKD. Here the CDR3 reads CAISLGTDYEQYF. DNA for the CDR3: TGTGCCATCAGCCTCGGGACAGACTACGAGCAGTACTTC.